This entry describes one T cell receptor (beta chain). Its antigen is currently unknown. Memory CD4+ T cells were sorted as CD4+CD45RO+CD25- cells. Semi-nested PCR with Nested Universal Primer A followed constant-region reverse priming of full-length variable regions. TCRdb reprocessed the 5' RACE reads with MiXCR, giving one entry per CDR3 protein. Here the sample spans some 44,000 distinct CDR3 sequences, over 25% being singletons. V shed 7 bases and J shed 6 bases, with 16 bases lying between them. Germline-derived CDR1 and CDR2 are MNHEY and SVGEGT. The CDR3 runs 13 residues. Overall study findings and caveats: Tumor-infiltrating Treg TCR alpha and beta sequences overlapped most with tumor naive CD4+ T cells, then blood naive. In terms of TCR gene usage, tumor memory CD4+ T cells clustered together with blood and lymph node memory CD4+ cells, as well as with lymph node naive CD4+ cells.

The rearrangement links TRBV6-2 or TRBV6-3 to TRBJ2-7, with D possibly matching TRBD1 (5 bases). The receptor comes from a female donor with breast cancer. Sequenced material: tumor-infiltrating memory CD4+ T cells sorted from the breast tumor. Subset described: memory CD4+ T cells, CD4+CD45RO+CD25-. CDR3 sequence (DNA): TGTGCCAGCAAAGGACATACCCTTGGCGAGCAGTACTTC. The encoded protein is CASKGHTLGEQYF.